This T cell receptor (beta chain) was sequenced in a study of vaccination and CD4 T cells after COVID-19. Study as a whole: The cells were exposed to overlapping spike peptides originating from SARS-CoV-2, HCoV-NL63, HCoV-OC43 and HCoV-229E for stimulation.

Study results and caveats: Convalescent patients' clones that were vaccine-specific were spike mono-reactive in 304 of 307 cases.

Treatment meaning: roughly ten-day PBMC culture with coronavirus spike peptide pools or control peptides (ViraFEST assay). Under the ViraFEST approach, antigen-specific T cells were expanded with peptide pools and TCRs subsequently sequenced. Comments on this clonotype: Its antigen is as yet unknown.

The Oncomine TCR Beta short-read assay sequenced DNA from cultured CD4+ T cells. TCRdb ran MiXCR on the PCR reads and lists one entry per CDR3 protein. The repertoire has about 12,000 distinct CDR3 sequences, around 60% of them found once; the top ten carry 15%. The sequencing input was CD4+ T cells from blood, cultured in vitro. This sequence was found in a human donor who had recovered from COVID-19.

CDR3 DNA: TGTGCCAGCAGTTATCCAGACGGAAGCTCCTACAATGAGCAGTTCTTC. Translation: CASSYPDGSSYNEQFF. This sequence joins TRBV6-2 or TRBV6-3 and TRBJ2-1; D is uncertain. V was cut by 3 bases and J by 0 bases, with 12 bases left in between. Germline CDR1 reads MNHEY; CDR2 reads SVGEGT. The CDR3 totals 16 residues.